The sequence of this T cell receptor beta chain was determined in a study of neurological immune-mediated disorders. A word on this clonotype: Relative to the germline gene, one junction end is altered; a read error may explain this.

5'RACE employing 10-nucleotide random UMIs yielded the cDNA. Using its own MiXCR run on the 5' RACE reads, TCRdb lists one record per CDR3 protein. The data contain some 71,000 distinct CDR3 sequences, about 10% of them singletons. Time point noted: longitudinal time-point 1 (baseline). The unsorted libraries originated from 2 million PBMCs kept at -80 C. Sequenced material: PBMCs. This clonotype was sampled from a man aged 30 to 45 in good health.

In nucleotides, the CDR3 is TGTGCCAACAAGGGGCCTAGCGGGAACACAGGTACGCAGTATTTT. Protein: CANKGPSGNTGTQYF. The chain couples TRBV2 to TRBJ2-3; 9 bases map to TRBD2. This CDR3 has 15 residues. Germline CDR1 is SNHLY and CDR2 is FYNNEI.